The text below deals with one T cell receptor (beta chain). This sample stems from a study of identical twins. This CDR3 comprises 14 residues. The V and J ends lost 0 bases and 2 bases respectively, with 11 bases between them. Germline CDR1 and CDR2: DFQATT and SNEGSKA (reference sequence). TCRdb reanalysed the 5' RACE reads using MiXCR and keeps one entry per CDR3 protein. This sample has 450,000 to 650,000 distinct CDR3 sequences, with more than 9% found just once. The data were also submitted as part of a second study, on yellow fever vaccine responses in identical twins.

The sequencing sample was made of PBMCs. This sequence originates from a young woman in good health. The rearrangement links TRBV20-1 to TRBJ2-7; no clear D gene. CDR3: CSARDNTKAYEQYF. The DNA of the CDR3 is TGCAGTGCTAGAGATAACACAAAGGCCTACGAGCAGTACTTC.